The sequence of this TCR beta chain was determined in a study of beta chain features in type 1 diabetes. Findings and limits, study-wide: A cDNA-based sequencing approach could over-represent cells with high TCR expression. Possible PCR preference for shorter templates applied equally to patients and controls. The naive, central memory and Treg TCRB repertoires of patients appeared to be more similar to one another than those of healthy donors.

This clone was observed a few times. Its antigen is as yet unknown. Purities over 95% were achieved in all sorted populations. Investigators reverse transcribed all isolated RNA, so they sequenced expressed TCRB transcripts. Clones were read by immunoSEQ multiplex PCR, and TCRdb kept only the in-frame ones, dropping some. The repertoire consists of about 220,000 clones, with 9.5% to 13% occurring once and the leading ten covering 1% to 1.5%. The CDR3 is made up of 17 amino acids. Germline CDR1 reads SNHLY; CDR2 reads FYNNEI. V lost 2 bases, J lost 0 bases, and 14 bases lay in between. Specimen: central memory CD4+ T cells from blood. The genes are TRBV2 and TRBJ2-4, with a weak D call TRBD2 (5 bases). The TCR comes from a man between 18 and 29 years old in good health. CDR3 amino acids: CASSESEVLIAKNIQYF. The CDR3 coding sequence is TGTGCCAGCAGTGAATCGGAGGTCTTAATAGCCAAAAACATTCAGTACTTC.